This T cell receptor beta chain was captured by sequencing in a study of blood T cell repertoires in COVID-19. Using immunoSEQ multiplex PCR, the repertoire was profiled, and TCRdb retains in-frame clones only, with some absent. The data contain some 180,000 clones, roughly 80% of them singletons. Germline V gene lookup returns CDR1 LGHNA and CDR2 YNFKEQ. This CDR3 has 15 residues. Trimming took 0 bases from V and 0 from J, leaving 8 bases between them. The TCR sequence derives from a man aged 45 to 65 who had recovered from COVID-19. Sequenced sample: peripheral blood. The chain uses TRBV4-2 and TRBJ2-5; D possibly corresponds to TRBD2 (5 bases). The CDR3: CASSQELSDQETQYF. The CDR3 DNA sequence: TGTGCCAGCAGCCAAGAACTTAGCGACCAAGAGACCCAGTACTTC.